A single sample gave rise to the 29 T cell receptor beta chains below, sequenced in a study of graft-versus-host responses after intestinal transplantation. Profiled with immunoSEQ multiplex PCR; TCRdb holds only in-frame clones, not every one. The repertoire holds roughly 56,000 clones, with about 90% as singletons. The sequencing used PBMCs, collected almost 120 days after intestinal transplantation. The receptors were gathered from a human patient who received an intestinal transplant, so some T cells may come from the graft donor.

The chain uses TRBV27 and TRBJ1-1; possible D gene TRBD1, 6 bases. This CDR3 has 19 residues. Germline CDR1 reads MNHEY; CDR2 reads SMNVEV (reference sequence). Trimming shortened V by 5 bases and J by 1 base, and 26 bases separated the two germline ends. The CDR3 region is CASSRLYAVAGARNTEAFF. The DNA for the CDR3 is TGTGCCAGCAGTCGCCTATACGCGGTGGCAGGGGCCCGGAACACTGAAGCTTTCTTT.

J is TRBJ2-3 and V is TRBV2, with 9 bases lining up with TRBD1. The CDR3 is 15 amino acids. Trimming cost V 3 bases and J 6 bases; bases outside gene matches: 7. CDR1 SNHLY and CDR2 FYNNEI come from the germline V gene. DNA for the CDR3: TGTGCCAGCAGTGAGGACAGGGGTTCAGCTGATACGCAGTATTTT. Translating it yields CASSEDRGSADTQYF.

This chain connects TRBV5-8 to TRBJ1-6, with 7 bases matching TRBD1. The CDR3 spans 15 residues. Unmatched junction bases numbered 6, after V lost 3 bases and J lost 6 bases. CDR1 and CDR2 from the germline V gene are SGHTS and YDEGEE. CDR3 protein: CASSSPGTANSPLHF. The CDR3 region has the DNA TGTGCCAGCAGCTCTCCCGGGACAGCTAATTCACCCCTCCACTTT.

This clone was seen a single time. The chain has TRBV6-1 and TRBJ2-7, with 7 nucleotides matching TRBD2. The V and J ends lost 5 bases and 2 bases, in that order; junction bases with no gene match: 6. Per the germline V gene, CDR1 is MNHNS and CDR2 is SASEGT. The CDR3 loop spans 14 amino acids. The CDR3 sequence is CASSPLAGAYEQYF. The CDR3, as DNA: TGTGCCAGCAGTCCCCTGGCGGGGGCCTACGAGCAGTACTTC.

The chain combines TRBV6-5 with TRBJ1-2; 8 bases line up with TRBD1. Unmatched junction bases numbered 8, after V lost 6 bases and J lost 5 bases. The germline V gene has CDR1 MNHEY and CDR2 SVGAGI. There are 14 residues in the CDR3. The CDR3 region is CASRRDRGLYGYTF. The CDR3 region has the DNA TGTGCCAGCAGGCGAGACAGGGGCCTTTATGGCTACACCTTC.

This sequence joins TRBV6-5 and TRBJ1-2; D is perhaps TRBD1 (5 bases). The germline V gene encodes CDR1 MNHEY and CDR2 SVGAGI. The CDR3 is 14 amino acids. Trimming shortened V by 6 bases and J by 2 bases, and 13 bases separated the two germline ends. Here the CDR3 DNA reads TGTGCCAGCAGGCCCGGGACGCAGAACTATGGCTACACCTTC. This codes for CASRPGTQNYGYTF.

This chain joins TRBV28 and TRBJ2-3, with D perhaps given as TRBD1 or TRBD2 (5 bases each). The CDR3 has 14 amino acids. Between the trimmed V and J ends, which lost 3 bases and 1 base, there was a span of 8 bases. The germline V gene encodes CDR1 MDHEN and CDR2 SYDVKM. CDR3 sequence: CASSFSGRTDTQYF. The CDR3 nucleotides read TGTGCCAGCAGTTTCTCGGGGCGCACAGATACGCAGTATTTT. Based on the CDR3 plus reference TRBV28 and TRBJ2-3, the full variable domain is DVKVTQSSRYLVKRTGEKVFLECVQDMDHENMFWYRQDPGLGLRLIYFSYDVKMKEKGDIPEGYSVSREKKERFSLILESASTNQTSMYLCASSFSGRTDTQYFGPGTRLTVL.

The CDR3 loop reads CASSLSTPSTDTQYF. DNA for the CDR3: TGTGCCAGTAGCCTCTCGACACCTAGCACAGATACGCAGTATTTT. The genes are TRBV19 and TRBJ2-3; D unclear. This CDR3 is built from 15 residues. Germline values: CDR1 LNHDA, CDR2 SQIVND (reference sequence). The V end lost 6 bases, the J end lost 0 bases, and 13 bases lay between the germline ends. The variable domain in full, completed from reference TRBV19 and TRBJ2-3, reads DGGITQSPKYLFRKEGQNVTLSCEQNLNHDAMYWYRQDPGQGLRLIYYSQIVNDFQKGDIAEGYSVSREKKESFPLTVTSAQKNPTAFYLCASSLSTPSTDTQYFGPGTRLTVL.

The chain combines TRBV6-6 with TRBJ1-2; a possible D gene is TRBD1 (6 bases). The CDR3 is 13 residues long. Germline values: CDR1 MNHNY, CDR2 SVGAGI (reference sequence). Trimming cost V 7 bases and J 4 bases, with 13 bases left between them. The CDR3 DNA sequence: TGTGCCAGCATCGACAGGTCTTCCTATGGCTACACCTTC. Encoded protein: CASIDRSSYGYTF.

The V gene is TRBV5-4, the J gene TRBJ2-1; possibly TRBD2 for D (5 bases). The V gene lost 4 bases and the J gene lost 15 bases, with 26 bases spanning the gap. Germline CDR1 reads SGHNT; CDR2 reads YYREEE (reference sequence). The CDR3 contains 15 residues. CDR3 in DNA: TGTGCCAGCAGCCCGTCGGGAACAATGAGGGAGATGGGGTTCTTC. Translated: CASSPSGTMREMGFF.

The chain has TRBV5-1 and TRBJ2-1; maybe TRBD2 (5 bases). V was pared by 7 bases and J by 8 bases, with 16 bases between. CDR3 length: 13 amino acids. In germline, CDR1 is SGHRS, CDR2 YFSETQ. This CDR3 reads CASGRHSVDEQFF. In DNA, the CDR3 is TGCGCCAGCGGGAGACACTCTGTGGATGAGCAGTTCTTC.

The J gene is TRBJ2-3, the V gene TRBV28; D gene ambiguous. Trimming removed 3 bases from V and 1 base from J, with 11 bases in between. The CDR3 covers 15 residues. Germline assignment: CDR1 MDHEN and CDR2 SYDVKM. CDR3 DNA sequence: TGTGCCAGCAGTTTGGTGGCGCAGGGCACAGATACGCAGTATTTT. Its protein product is CASSLVAQGTDTQYF.

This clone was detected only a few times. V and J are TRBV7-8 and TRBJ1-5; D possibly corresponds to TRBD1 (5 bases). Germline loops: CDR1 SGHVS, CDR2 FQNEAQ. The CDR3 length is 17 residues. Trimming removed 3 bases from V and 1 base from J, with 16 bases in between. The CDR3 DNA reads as TGTGCCAGCAGCTTTCAGGGTCAATCGTCGAGCAATCAGCCCCAGCATTTT. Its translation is CASSFQGQSSSNQPQHF. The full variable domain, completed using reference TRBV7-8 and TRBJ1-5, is GAGVSQSPRYKVAKRGQDVALRCDPISGHVSLFWYQQALGQGPEFLTYFQNEAQLDKSGLPSDRFFAERPEGSVSTLKIQRTQQEDSAVYLCASSFQGQSSSNQPQHFGDGTRLSIL.

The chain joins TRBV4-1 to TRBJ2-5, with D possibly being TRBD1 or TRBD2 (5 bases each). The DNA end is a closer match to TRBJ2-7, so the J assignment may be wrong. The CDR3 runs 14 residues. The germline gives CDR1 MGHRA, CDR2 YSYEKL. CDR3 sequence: CASSQAGTVYEQYF. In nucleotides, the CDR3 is TGCGCCAGCAGCCAAGCCGGGACCGTCTACGAGCAGTACTTC.

Here the CDR3 reads CASSQVTSGAHEQFF. The CDR3 bases are TGCGCCAGCAGCCAAGTGACTAGCGGGGCCCATGAGCAGTTCTTC. The chain carries TRBV4-1 and TRBJ2-1, with 11 bases matching TRBD2. Trimming took 1 base from V and 8 from J; bases not matched to a gene: 4. The CDR3 runs 15 residues. The germline V gene has CDR1 MGHRA and CDR2 YSYEKL.

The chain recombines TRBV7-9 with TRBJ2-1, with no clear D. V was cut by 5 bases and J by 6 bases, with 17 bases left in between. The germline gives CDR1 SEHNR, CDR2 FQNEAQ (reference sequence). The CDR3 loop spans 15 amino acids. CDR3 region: CASSLGRNPTNEQFF. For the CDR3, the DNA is TGTGCCAGCAGCCTAGGGCGGAACCCGACCAATGAGCAGTTCTTC. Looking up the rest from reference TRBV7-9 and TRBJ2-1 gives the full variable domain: DTGVSQNPRHKITKRGQNVTFRCDPISEHNRLYWYRQTLGQGPEFLTYFQNEAQLEKSRLLSDRFSAERPKGSFSTLEIQRTEQGDSAMYLCASSLGRNPTNEQFFGPGTRLTVL.

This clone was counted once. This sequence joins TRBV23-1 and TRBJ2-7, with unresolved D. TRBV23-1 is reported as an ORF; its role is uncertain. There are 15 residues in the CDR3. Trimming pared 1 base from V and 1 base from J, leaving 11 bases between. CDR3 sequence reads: CASSQLMTPSYEQYF. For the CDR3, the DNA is TGCGCCAGCAGTCAATTAATGACTCCGTCCTACGAGCAGTACTTC.

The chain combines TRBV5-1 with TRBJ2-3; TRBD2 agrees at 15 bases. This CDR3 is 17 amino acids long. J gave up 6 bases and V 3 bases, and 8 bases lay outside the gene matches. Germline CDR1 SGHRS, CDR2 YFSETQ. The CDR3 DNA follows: TGCGCCAGCAGCTCCGGACTAGCGGGAGGGCCTGGGGATACGCAGTATTTT. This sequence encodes CASSSGLAGGPGDTQYF.

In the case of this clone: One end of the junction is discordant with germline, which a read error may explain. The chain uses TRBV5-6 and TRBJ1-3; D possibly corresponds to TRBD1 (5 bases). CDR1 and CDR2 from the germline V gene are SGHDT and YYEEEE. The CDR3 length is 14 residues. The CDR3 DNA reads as TGTGCCAGCAGCCTAGCTTGGGGACCGGGATTTTCTAATTTT. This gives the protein CASSLAWGPGFSNF. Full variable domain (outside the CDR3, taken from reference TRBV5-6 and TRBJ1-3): DAGVTQSPTHLIKTRGQQVTLRCSPKSGHDTVSWYQQALGQGPQFIFQYYEEEERQRGNFPDRFSGHQFPNYSSELNVNALLLGDSALYLCASSLAWGPGFSNFGEGSWLTVV.

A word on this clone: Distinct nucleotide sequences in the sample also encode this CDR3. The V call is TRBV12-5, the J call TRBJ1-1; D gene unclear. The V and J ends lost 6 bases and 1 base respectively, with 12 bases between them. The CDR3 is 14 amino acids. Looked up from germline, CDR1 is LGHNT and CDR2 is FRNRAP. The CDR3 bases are TGTGCTAGTGGGCCCTTACCAGAGAACACTGAAGCTTTCTTT. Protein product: CASGPLPENTEAFF.

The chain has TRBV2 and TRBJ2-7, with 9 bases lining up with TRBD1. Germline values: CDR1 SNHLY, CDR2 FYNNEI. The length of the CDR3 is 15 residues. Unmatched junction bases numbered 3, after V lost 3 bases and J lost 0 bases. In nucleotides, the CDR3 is TGTGCCAGCAGTGACGGGACAGGGATCTCCTACGAGCAGTACTTC. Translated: CASSDGTGISYEQYF. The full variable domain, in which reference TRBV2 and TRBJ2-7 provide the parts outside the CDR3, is EPEVTQTPSHQVTQMGQEVILRCVPISNHLYFYWYRQILGQKVEFLVSFYNNEISEKSEIFDDQFSVERPDGSNFTLKIRSTKLEDSAMYFCASSDGTGISYEQYFGPGTRLTVT.

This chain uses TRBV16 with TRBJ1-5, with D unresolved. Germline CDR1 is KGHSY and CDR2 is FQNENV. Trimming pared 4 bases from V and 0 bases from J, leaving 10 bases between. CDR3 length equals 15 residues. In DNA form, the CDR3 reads TGTGCCAGCAGCCCGGACGGTGATAGCAATCAGCCCCAGCATTTT. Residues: CASSPDGDSNQPQHF.

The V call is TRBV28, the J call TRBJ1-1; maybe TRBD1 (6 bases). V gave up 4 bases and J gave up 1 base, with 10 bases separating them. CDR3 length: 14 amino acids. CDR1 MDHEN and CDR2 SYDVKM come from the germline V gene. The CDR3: CASSSGQWNTEAFF. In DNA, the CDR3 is TGTGCCAGCAGTTCGGGACAATGGAACACTGAAGCTTTCTTT.

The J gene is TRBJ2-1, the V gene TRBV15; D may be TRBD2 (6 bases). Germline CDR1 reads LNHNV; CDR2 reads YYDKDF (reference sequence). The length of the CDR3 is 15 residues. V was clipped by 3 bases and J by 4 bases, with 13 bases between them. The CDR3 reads CATSSKGGNYNEQFF. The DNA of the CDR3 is TGTGCCACCAGCAGTAAAGGCGGGAATTACAATGAGCAGTTCTTC.

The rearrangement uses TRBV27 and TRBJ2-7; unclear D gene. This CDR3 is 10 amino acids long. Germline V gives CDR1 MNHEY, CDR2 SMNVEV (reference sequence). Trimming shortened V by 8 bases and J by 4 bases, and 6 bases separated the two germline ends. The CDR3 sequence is CASGLYEQYF. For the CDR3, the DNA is TGTGCCAGCGGCCTATACGAGCAGTACTTC.

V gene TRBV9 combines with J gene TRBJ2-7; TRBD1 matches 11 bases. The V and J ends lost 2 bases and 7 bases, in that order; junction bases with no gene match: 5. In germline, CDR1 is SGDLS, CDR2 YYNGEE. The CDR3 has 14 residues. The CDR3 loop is CASSVGQGAREQYF. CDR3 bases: TGTGCCAGCAGCGTTGGACAGGGGGCGCGGGAGCAGTACTTC.

CDR3 residues: CASSPSPREQYF. The CDR3 DNA reads TGTGCCAGCAGCCCCTCCCCGAGGGAGCAGTACTTC. The chain uses TRBV11-3 and TRBJ2-7; D is undetermined. This CDR3 is 12 amino acids long. Looked up from germline, CDR1 is SGHNT and CDR2 is YENEEA. With 5 bases removed from V and 7 bases from J, the gap between germline ends came to 12 bases.

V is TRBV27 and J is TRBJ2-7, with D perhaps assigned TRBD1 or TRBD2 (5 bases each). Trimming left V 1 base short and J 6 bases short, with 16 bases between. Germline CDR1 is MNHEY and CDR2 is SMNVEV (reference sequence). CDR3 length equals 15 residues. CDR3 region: CASSLWGSGTFEQYF. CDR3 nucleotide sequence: TGTGCCAGCAGTTTATGGGGTAGTGGGACCTTCGAGCAGTACTTC.

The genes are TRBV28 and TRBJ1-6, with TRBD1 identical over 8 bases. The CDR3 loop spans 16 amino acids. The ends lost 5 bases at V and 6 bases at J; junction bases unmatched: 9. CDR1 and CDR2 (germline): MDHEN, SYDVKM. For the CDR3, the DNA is TGTGCCAGCAGTATCTCCGGGACAGGTTTTAATTCACCCCTCCACTTT. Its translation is CASSISGTGFNSPLHF.